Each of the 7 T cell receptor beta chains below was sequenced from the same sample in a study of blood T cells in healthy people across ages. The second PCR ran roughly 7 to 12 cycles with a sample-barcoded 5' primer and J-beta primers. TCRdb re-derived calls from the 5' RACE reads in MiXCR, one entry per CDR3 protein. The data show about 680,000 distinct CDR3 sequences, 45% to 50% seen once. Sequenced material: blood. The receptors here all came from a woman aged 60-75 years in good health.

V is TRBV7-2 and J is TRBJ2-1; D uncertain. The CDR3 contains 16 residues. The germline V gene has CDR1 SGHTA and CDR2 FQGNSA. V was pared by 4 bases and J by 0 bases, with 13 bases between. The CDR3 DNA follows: TGTGCCAGCAGCTCGTCGCGGCTAAGCTCCTACAATGAGCAGTTCTTC. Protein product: CASSSSRLSSYNEQFF.

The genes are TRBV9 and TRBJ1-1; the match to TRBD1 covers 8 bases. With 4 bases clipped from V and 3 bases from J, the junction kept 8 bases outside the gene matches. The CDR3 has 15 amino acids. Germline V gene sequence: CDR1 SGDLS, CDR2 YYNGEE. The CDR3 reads CASSLFRGLDTEAFF. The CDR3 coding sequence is TGTGCCAGCAGCTTATTCAGGGGGCTGGACACTGAAGCTTTCTTT. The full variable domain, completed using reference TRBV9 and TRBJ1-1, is DSGVTQTPKHLITATGQRVTLRCSPRSGDLSVYWYQQSLDQGLQFLIQYYNGEERAKGNILERFSAQQFPDLHSELNLSSLELGDSALYFCASSLFRGLDTEAFFGQGTRLTVV.

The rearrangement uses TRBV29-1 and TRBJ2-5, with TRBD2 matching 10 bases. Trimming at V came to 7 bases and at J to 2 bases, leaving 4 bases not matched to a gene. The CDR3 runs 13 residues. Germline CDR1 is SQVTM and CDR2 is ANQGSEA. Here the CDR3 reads CSAVTSGQETQYF. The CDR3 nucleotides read TGCAGCGCCGTGACTAGCGGGCAAGAGACCCAGTACTTC.

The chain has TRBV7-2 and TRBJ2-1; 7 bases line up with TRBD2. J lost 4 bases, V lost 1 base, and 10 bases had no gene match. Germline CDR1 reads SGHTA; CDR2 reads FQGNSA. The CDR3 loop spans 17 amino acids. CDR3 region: CASSLGRGASGYNEQFF. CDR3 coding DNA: TGTGCCAGCAGCTTAGGGCGCGGGGCTAGCGGATACAATGAGCAGTTCTTC.

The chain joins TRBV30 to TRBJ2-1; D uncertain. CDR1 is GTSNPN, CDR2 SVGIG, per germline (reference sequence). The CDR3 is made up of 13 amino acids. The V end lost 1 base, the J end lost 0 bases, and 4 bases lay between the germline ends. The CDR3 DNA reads TGTGCCTGGAGTGCGAGCTCCTACAATGAGCAGTTCTTC. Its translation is CAWSASSYNEQFF. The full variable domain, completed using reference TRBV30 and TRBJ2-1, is SQTIHQWPATLVQPVGSPLSLECTVEGTSNPNLYWYRQAAGRGLQLLFYSVGIGQISSEVPQNLSASRPQDRQFILSSKKLLLSDSGFYLCAWSASSYNEQFFGPGTRLTVL.

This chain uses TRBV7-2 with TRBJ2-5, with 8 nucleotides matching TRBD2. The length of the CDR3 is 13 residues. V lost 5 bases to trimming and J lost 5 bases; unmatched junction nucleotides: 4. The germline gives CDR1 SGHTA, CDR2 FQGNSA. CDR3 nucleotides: TGTGCCAGCAGCGGGGGACTAGTGGAGACCCAGTACTTC. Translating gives CASSGGLVETQYF.

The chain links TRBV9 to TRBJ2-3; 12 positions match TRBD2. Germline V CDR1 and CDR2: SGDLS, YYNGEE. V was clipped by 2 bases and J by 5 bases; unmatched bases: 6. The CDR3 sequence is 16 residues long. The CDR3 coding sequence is TGTGCCAGCAGCGTCTCTAGCGGGAGGGCCGGAGATACGCAGTATTTT. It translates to CASSVSSGRAGDTQYF.